The present TCR beta chain was sequenced within a study of T cell changes during pregnancy in multiple sclerosis. Per germline, CDR1 KGHSH and CDR2 LQKENI. This CDR3 region has 16 residues. With V trimmed by 3 bases and J by 3 bases, 10 bases remained unmatched. Clones were read by immunoSEQ multiplex PCR, and TCRdb kept only the in-frame ones, dropping some. The sample shows roughly 100,000 clones, about 90% of them seen only once. The sample was peripheral blood, taken before pregnancy. This clonotype originated in a female donor with multiple sclerosis, enrolled in a pregnancy study. The gene calls are TRBV18 and TRBJ1-2; 7 bases match TRBD1. The CDR3 is CASSPQTGRVDYGYTF. The CDR3 DNA reads TGTGCCAGCTCACCCCAGACAGGGCGAGTAGACTATGGCTACACCTTC.